The 6 T cell receptor beta chains in this list originate from one sample, sequenced in a study of Graves' ophthalmopathy and Graves' hyperthyroidism. TCR beta CDR3 regions were amplified from RNA transcripts. First-round RT-PCR with HTBI primers preceded a second-round multiplex PCR. MiXCR, run by TCRdb on the multiplex PCR reads, gives a single entry per CDR3 protein. Among approximately 700,000 distinct CDR3 sequences listed, about 41% were seen once. Sequenced sample: peripheral blood. The receptor set was obtained from an adult man with Graves' ophthalmopathy.

In this sample, this clonotype turned up a few times. The chain employs TRBV5-1 and TRBJ1-1, with D unresolved. This CDR3 comprises 13 residues. The V and J ends lost 5 bases and 2 bases respectively, with 10 bases between them. Germline CDR1 is SGHRS and CDR2 is YFSETQ. CDR3 sequence: CASRIGRNTEAFF. In DNA form, the CDR3 reads TGCGCCAGCAGAATCGGTAGAAACACTGAAGCTTTCTTT.

The sample holds one count of this clonotype. The rearrangement joins TRBV10-3 to TRBJ2-7; no reliable D call. Germline assignment: CDR1 ENHRY and CDR2 SYGVKD. Trimming cost V 3 bases and J 11 bases, with 5 bases left between them. CDR3 length: 9 amino acids. CDR3 loop: CAISDPKYF. The CDR3, as DNA: TGTGCCATCAGTGACCCCAAGTACTTC.

This chain joins TRBV20-1 and TRBJ1-5; maybe TRBD1 (6 bases). The germline V gene encodes CDR1 DFQATT and CDR2 SNEGSKA (reference sequence). Trimming left V 3 bases short and J 11 bases short, with 23 bases between. CDR3 length: 15 amino acids. This CDR3 is CSASIGGRVLETQHF. For the CDR3, the DNA is TGCAGTGCTAGTATCGGGGGGCGGGTCTTGGAGACCCAGCATTTT.

The J gene is TRBJ1-2, the V gene TRBV29-1; TRBD1 aligns across 7 bases. The CDR3 contains 13 residues. J lost 6 bases, V lost 8 bases, and 12 bases had no gene match. Germline V CDR1 and CDR2: SQVTM, ANQGSEA. CDR3 protein: CSTTRGTGDGYTF. CDR3 DNA: TGCAGCACCACGCGGGGCACAGGGGATGGCTACACCTTC.

The V call is TRBV15, the J call TRBJ2-3, with D possibly matching TRBD2 (6 bases). The germline V and J ends were trimmed by 0 bases and 3 bases, with 13 bases remaining between them. Germline CDR1 is LNHNV and CDR2 is YYDKDF (reference sequence). This CDR3 is built from 16 residues. In nucleotides, the CDR3 is TGTGCCACCAGCAGAGATGCCGGGACTGGGACAGATACGCAGTATTTT. Encoded protein: CATSRDAGTGTDTQYF.

This clonotype was recorded many times. The rearrangement links TRBV3-1 to TRBJ1-1; 7 bases fit TRBD1. V lost 5 bases to trimming and J lost 10 bases; unmatched junction nucleotides: 10. The germline CDR1 and CDR2 sequences are LGHDT and YNNKEL (reference sequence). This CDR3 spans 13 amino acids. CDR3 sequence (DNA): TGTGCCAGCAGCGATGACAGGGTTGGAGGAGCTTTCTTT. Its translation is CASSDDRVGGAFF. Using reference TRBV3-1 and TRBJ1-1 for the parts outside the CDR3, the full variable domain is DTAVSQTPKYLVTQMGNDKSIKCEQNLGHDTMYWYKQDSKKFLKIMFSYNNKELIINETVPNRFSPKSPDKAHLNLHINSLELGDSAVYFCASSDDRVGGAFFGQGTRLTVV.